This entry lists 2 T cell receptor beta chains sequenced from one sample in a study of a mutant IDH1 vaccine in newly diagnosed glioma. Here immunoSEQ multiplex PCR was the method, and the copy in TCRdb shows in-frame clones only, minus some. The sample lists around 100,000 clones; almost 85% were seen once. This sample's time point: baseline, week 1 (first vaccination visit). Treatment denoted: pre-vaccination baseline after standard-of-care therapy. The sample here was PBMCs, taken from a glioma patient treated with radiotherapy, temozolomide or both. These receptors were obtained from a man aged 40-49 years with glioma. Some clones in this sample may be carry-over from other donors' samples.

The chain joins TRBV2 to TRBJ2-7; 9 bases are shared with TRBD1. The V and J ends lost 4 bases and 2 bases, in that order; junction bases with no gene match: 9. This CDR3 is built from 16 residues. The germline CDR1 and CDR2 sequences are SNHLY and FYNNEI. The CDR3, as DNA: TGTGCCAGCAGTGTAGGTCCGGGACAGGGAGCCTACGAGCAGTACTTC. This sequence encodes CASSVGPGQGAYEQYF.

This sequence joins TRBV6-5 and TRBJ2-4; TRBD2 matches 11 bases. After removal of 6 bases from V and 2 bases from J, the junction contained 3 bases not matched to a gene. The V gene's germline CDR1 is MNHEY and CDR2 SVGAGI. CDR3 length equals 15 residues. The CDR3 DNA follows: TGTGCCAGCAGATGGACTAGCGGGTCCAAAAACATTCAGTACTTC. It yields the protein CASRWTSGSKNIQYF.